The T cell receptor beta chain described here comes from a study of shared T cell receptors in the human thymus. Trimming stripped 2 bases from V and 3 bases from J, with 11 bases between. The CDR3 covers 15 residues. Germline CDR1 is SEHNR and CDR2 is FQNEAQ (reference sequence). Here immunoSEQ multiplex PCR was the method, and the copy in TCRdb shows in-frame clones only, minus some. The repertoire consists of 65,000 to 70,000 clones, with roughly 95% occurring once and the leading ten covering less than 0.04%. The V gene is TRBV7-9, the J gene TRBJ1-5, with D unresolved. This sequence originates from a human donor. The specimen was thymocytes. The CDR3 region is CASSLRDGSNQPQHF. DNA for the CDR3: TGTGCCAGCAGCTTAAGGGATGGTTCCAATCAGCCCCAGCATTTT.